This T cell receptor (beta chain) derives from a study of T cell responses to AZD1222 COVID-19 vaccine. The study, taken as a whole, reports: Spike regions recognized by vaccine-associated CD4 TCRs spanned the protein, led by 160-218 and 743-854.

Concerning this clone: Its antigen is unknown.

Sequenced by immunoSEQ multiplex PCR; TCRdb stores in-frame clones only, minus some. Seen here are 130,000 or so clones, around 91% observed once, and the top ten hold approximately 1.5%. The sequences come from peripheral blood, collected on day 0 of AZD1222 vaccination. The clonotype originates from an adult in good health.

Here the CDR3 DNA reads TGTGCCAGCAGTCCCCGTTGGGGGGATGGCTACACCTTC. Translated, it gives CASSPRWGDGYTF. V gene TRBV27 combines with J gene TRBJ1-2; tentatively, D is TRBD1 (5 bases). The CDR3 runs 13 residues. The ends were cut back, 5 bases at V and 6 bases at J, with 13 bases in the middle. Germline V CDR1 and CDR2: MNHEY, SMNVEV (reference sequence).